Listed below are T cell receptor beta chains from one sample, sequenced in a study of blood T cell repertoires in COVID-19. The protocol was immunoSEQ multiplex PCR, while the TCRdb copy is restricted to in-frame clones and leaves out a portion. This sample has about 150,000 clones, with roughly 83% found just once. Sequencing was performed on peripheral blood. The receptors stem from a woman in her 70s with COVID-19, enrolled during active disease. The CDR3 runs from the conserved cysteine through the conserved F or W. D genes are given only for firm matches. Size is stated for part of the rows, as once, few or many counts, or as a class when the clone is expanded.

v_call	clone_size	j_call	d_call	cdr3_nt	cdr3_aa
TRBV19	NA	TRBJ1-1	TRBD1	TGTGCCAGTAGTGGCCCCCTACAGGGGGCGGCTTTCTTT	CASSGPLQGAAFF
TRBV7-2	NA	TRBJ1-6	NA	TGTGCCAGCAGCCCCCGGGGGACACCCCTCCACTTT	CASSPRGTPLHF
TRBV10-2	NA	TRBJ2-7	TRBD1	TGCGCCAGCAGTGATTTGGGGGACAGACACTACGAGCAGTACTTC	CASSDLGDRHYEQYF
TRBV28	NA	TRBJ1-2	TRBD1	TGTGCCAGCAGTTGGCCGGGACAGGGGGGTGACTACACCTTC	CASSWPGQGGDYTF
TRBV11-1	NA	TRBJ1-2	TRBD1	TGTGCCAGCAGCTTAGGGACAGGGACGGACGGCTACACCTTC	CASSLGTGTDGYTF
TRBV6-5	NA	TRBJ1-2	TRBD1	TGTGCCAGCAGTTACGGGGGACAGGGCGACACCTTC	CASSYGGQGDTF
TRBV5-4	NA	TRBJ2-7	TRBD2	TGTGCCAGCAGCCGAATGGGACTAGCGGGGGGGGCTGACTACGAGCAGTACTTC	CASSRMGLAGGADYEQYF
TRBV15	NA	TRBJ1-1	NA	TGTGCCACCAGCAGAGGCGGCAACACTGAAGCTTTCTTT	CATSRGGNTEAFF
TRBV5-1	NA	TRBJ2-2	TRBD2	TGCGCCAGCAGCTTGTCGGGGGGGCCGAACACCGGGGAGCTGTTTTTT	CASSLSGGPNTGELFF
TRBV28	NA	TRBJ1-4	NA	TGTGCCAGCAGTCAGGAGGGGTTGTCGGATGAAAAACTGTTTTTT	CASSQEGLSDEKLFF
TRBV2	NA	TRBJ1-5	NA	TGTGCCAGCACGCCGGGAAGCAATCAGCCCCAGCATTTT	CASTPGSNQPQHF
TRBV5-1	NA	TRBJ2-2	NA	TGCGCCAGCAGCTTGGTGCCGCTTACTAACACCGGGGAGCTGTTTTTT	CASSLVPLTNTGELFF
TRBV5-1	few	TRBJ2-3	TRBD2	TGCGCCAGCAGGGTAGCGGGGGTCCGGGATACGCAGTATTTT	CASRVAGVRDTQYF
TRBV2	NA	TRBJ1-1	NA	TGTGCCAGCAGACCGAATACAGGGTATGCTTTCTTT	CASRPNTGYAFF
TRBV7-8	NA	TRBJ2-7	TRBD2	TGTGCCAGCAGCTTTTTCGGGGGGGCTGGCGAGCAGTACTTC	CASSFFGGAGEQYF
TRBV5-1	NA	TRBJ2-3	NA	TGCGCCAGCAGCTTGGACGGGTCAGATACGCAGTATTTT	CASSLDGSDTQYF
TRBV9	NA	TRBJ1-2	NA	TGTGCCAGCAGCGTAGGGGGCAACTATGGCTACACCTTC	CASSVGGNYGYTF
TRBV5-7	once	TRBJ2-7	NA	TGTGCCAGCAGCTTGAAAGCGTACTACGAGCAGTACTTC	CASSLKAYYEQYF
TRBV2	NA	TRBJ2-7	TRBD2	TGTGCCAGCAACCGACTAGCGGGGGGATACGAGCAGTACTTC	CASNRLAGGYEQYF
TRBV3-1/TRBV3-2	few	TRBJ2-3	TRBD1	TGTGCCAGCAGCCCACCGGGACAGCCGCAGTATTTT	CASSPPGQPQYF
TRBV27	NA	TRBJ2-7	TRBD2	TGTGCCAGCAGTTCCGGACTAGGGGTCTACGAGCAGTACTTC	CASSSGLGVYEQYF
TRBV19	NA	TRBJ1-5	TRBD1	TGTGCCAGTAGTATAGCGAGGGGGCCGGGTGAGCCCCAGCATTTT	CASSIARGPGEPQHF
TRBV6-1	NA	TRBJ1-5	NA	TGTGCCAGCAGTGGCGTGTCCGGGACAAGAAATCAGCCCCAGCATTTT	CASSGVSGTRNQPQHF
TRBV30	NA	TRBJ2-7	TRBD1	TGTGCCTGGGGCCCCGGGACAGCTGCCTACGAGCAGTACTTC	CAWGPGTAAYEQYF
TRBV28	NA	TRBJ1-1	NA	TGTGCCAGCAAGGGAGCGAACACTGAAGCTTTCTTT	CASKGANTEAFF
TRBV9	NA	TRBJ2-2	NA	TGTGCCAGCAGCCCCGGGGGGCGAGTAGAGCTGTTTTTT	CASSPGGRVELFF
TRBV5-1	NA	TRBJ2-7	NA	TGCGCCAGCAGCTTTAAGGGGTCGATCACCGACGAGCAGTACTTC	CASSFKGSITDEQYF
TRBV5-1	once	TRBJ2-2	TRBD2	TGCGCCAGCAGCTTGGCTGGGACTAGCGGGGGGAACACCGGGGAGCTGTTTTTT	CASSLAGTSGGNTGELFF
TRBV28	NA	TRBJ2-3	TRBD1	TGTGCCAGCAGTAACAGGGGGATAGATACGCAGTATTTT	CASSNRGIDTQYF
TRBV15	NA	TRBJ2-4	NA	TGTGCCACCAGCAGAGAACTCGGGGGACGATCCTCCTTAGCCAAAAACATTCAGTACTTC	CATSRELGGRSSLAKNIQYF
TRBV5-4	NA	TRBJ1-4	TRBD1	TGTGCCAGCAGTCCCGGGACAGGGGGCAGGGCTAATGAAAAACTGTTTTTT	CASSPGTGGRANEKLFF
TRBV29-1	NA	TRBJ1-5	NA	TGCAGCGTTGGGACAACACCGGAACAGCCCCAGCATTTT	CSVGTTPEQPQHF
TRBV19	NA	TRBJ1-1	NA	TGTGCCAGTAGCAAGGACAGCAGGAACACTGAAGCTTTCTTT	CASSKDSRNTEAFF
TRBV7-8	NA	TRBJ1-4	TRBD1	TGTGCCAGCAGCATCCATGACAGGGTTGCTAATGAAAAACTGTTTTTT	CASSIHDRVANEKLFF
TRBV7-9	NA	TRBJ2-2	TRBD1	TGTGCCAGCAGCCCAAACGGACAGGCGGGCACCGGGGAGCTGTTTTTT	CASSPNGQAGTGELFF
TRBV5-4	NA	TRBJ1-1	NA	TGTGCCAGCAGCTTGACAGAACAGTTGAACACTGAAGCTTTCTTT	CASSLTEQLNTEAFF
TRBV3-1/TRBV3-2	NA	TRBJ2-3	TRBD1	TGTGCCAGCAGCCATTCCCGGGACAGGGGGCCCCTCCGAATTCAGTATTTT	CASSHSRDRGPLRIQYF
TRBV27	NA	TRBJ1-2	NA	TGTGCCAGCAGTTTACGGGAAGAGAACTATGGCTACACCTTC	CASSLREENYGYTF
TRBV15	NA	TRBJ2-5	NA	TGTGCCACCAGTACCAGAGGGGGGGAGGAGACCCAGTACTTC	CATSTRGGEETQYF
TRBV7-8	NA	TRBJ1-4	TRBD1	TGTGCCAGCAGCCGGACAGGGGGCATCTTGGAAAAACTGTTTTTT	CASSRTGGILEKLFF
TRBV13	once	TRBJ2-6	TRBD1	TGTGCCAGCAGCCAGGGGGTAACTGGGGCCAACGTCCTGACTTTC	CASSQGVTGANVLTF
TRBV7-2	NA	TRBJ2-1	TRBD1	TGTGCCAGCAGCCCAGAGCCCGACAGGGCACCGTTCTTC	CASSPEPDRAPFF
TRBV30	NA	TRBJ1-4	NA	TGTGCCTGGAGTCCCATGGGAGGGCTTAATGAAAAACTGTTTTTT	CAWSPMGGLNEKLFF
TRBV5-5	few	TRBJ2-6	TRBD1	TGTGCCAGCAGCCCCAGGGCCGGGACAGGATCAACCAACGTCCTGACTTTC	CASSPRAGTGSTNVLTF
TRBV30	NA	TRBJ1-2	TRBD1	TGTGCCTGGAGTTGGCAGGGGGGAGGCTACACCTTC	CAWSWQGGGYTF
TRBV27	NA	TRBJ1-2	NA	TGTGCCAGCAGCCAGACATCGGACTATGGCTACACCTTC	CASSQTSDYGYTF
TRBV6-5	NA	TRBJ2-2	TRBD1	TGTGCCAGCAGGACACAGGGGGCCCCCGGGGAGCTGTTTTTT	CASRTQGAPGELFF
TRBV13	once	TRBJ1-4	TRBD1	TGTGCCAGCAGCTGGGGACAGGTTAAGGATGAAAAACTGTTTTTT	CASSWGQVKDEKLFF
TRBV7-3	NA	TRBJ2-3	NA	TGTGCCAGCAGCTTATATAAAGACAGTACGCAGTATTTT	CASSLYKDSTQYF
TRBV18	NA	TRBJ2-5	NA	TGTGCCAGCTCACCGACAGGACAAGAGACCCAGTACTTC	CASSPTGQETQYF
TRBV7-2	NA	TRBJ1-2	NA	TGTGCCAGCCGGAGAGGTACGGGCTACACCTTC	CASRRGTGYTF
TRBV18	NA	TRBJ1-1	NA	TGTGCCAGCTCACCAAGTAGAGGGGGGGACACTGAAGCTTTCTTT	CASSPSRGGDTEAFF
TRBV25-1	once	TRBJ2-3	NA	TGTGCCAGCAGTGGTTTTTCTCGCGGGGAATCCACAGATACGCAGTATTTT	CASSGFSRGESTDTQYF
TRBV6-5	few	TRBJ1-5	TRBD1	TGTGCCAGCAGTAGGTCAGGGGGTGGAGGACAGCCCCAGCATTTT	CASSRSGGGGQPQHF
TRBV30	NA	TRBJ1-3	NA	TGTGCCTGGAGTCTTGTCTCTGGAAACACCATATATTTT	CAWSLVSGNTIYF
TRBV12-1	few	TRBJ1-2	NA	TGTGCCAGCAGCCCAAACAGGGATTTTAACTATGGCTACACCTTC	CASSPNRDFNYGYTF
TRBV13	NA	TRBJ1-1	NA	TGTGCCAGCAGCACCCAGGACAGACCAAACACTGAAGCTTTCTTT	CASSTQDRPNTEAFF
TRBV6-6	NA	TRBJ1-5	NA	TGTGCCAGCAGTTACTCTGACACTCAGCCCCAGCATTTT	CASSYSDTQPQHF
TRBV19	few	TRBJ2-3	TRBD1	TGTGCCAGTAGTGGACAGGCAGGGGTTTTCACAGATACGCAGTATTTT	CASSGQAGVFTDTQYF